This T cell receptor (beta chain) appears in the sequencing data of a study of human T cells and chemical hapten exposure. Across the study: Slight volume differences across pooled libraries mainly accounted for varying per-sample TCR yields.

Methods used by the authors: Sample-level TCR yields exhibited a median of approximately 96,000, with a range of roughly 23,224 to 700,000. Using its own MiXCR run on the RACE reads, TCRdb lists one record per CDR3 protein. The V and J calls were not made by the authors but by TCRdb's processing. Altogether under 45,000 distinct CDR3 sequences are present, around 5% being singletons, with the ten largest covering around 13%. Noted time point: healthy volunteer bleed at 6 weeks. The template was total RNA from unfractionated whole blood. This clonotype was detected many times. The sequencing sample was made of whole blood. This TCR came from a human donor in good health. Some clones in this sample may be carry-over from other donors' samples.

CDR3 nucleotides: TGTGCCAGCAGCCGGGGAACAGGGGATTATGGCTACACCTTC. Translation: CASSRGTGDYGYTF. The chain recombines TRBV3-1 with TRBJ1-2, with 7 bases that match TRBD1. Germline-derived CDR1 and CDR2 are LGHDT and YNNKEL (reference sequence). With V trimmed by 4 bases and J by 5 bases, 7 bases remained unmatched. The CDR3 extends over 14 amino acids.